These 5 T cell receptor beta chains share one sample of origin, sequenced in a study of human T cells and chemical hapten exposure. A single record per CDR3 protein comes from TCRdb applying MiXCR to the RACE reads. The sample has around 31,000 distinct CDR3 sequences; nearly 7.5% are singletons. Noted time point: healthy volunteer bleed at 2 weeks. Unfractionated whole blood served as the source for total RNA extraction. The sample comprised whole blood. These receptors all stem from a human donor in good health. Some clones in this sample may be carry-over from other donors' samples.

This clonotype appeared many times. The rearrangement uses TRBV10-2 and TRBJ2-3; weak D call: TRBD1 (5 bases). Germline V gene data show CDR1 as WSHSY and CDR2 as SAAADI. The CDR3 is made up of 15 amino acids. V was clipped by 3 bases and J by 6 bases, with 16 bases between them. The CDR3 loop is CASSEVSGWADTQYF. The CDR3 nucleotides read TGCGCCAGCAGTGAAGTTTCAGGGTGGGCGGATACGCAGTATTTT.

This clonotype was detected many times. The chain joins TRBV7-2 to TRBJ2-7; maybe TRBD1 (6 bases). The germline V gene has CDR1 SGHTA and CDR2 FQGNSA. Trimming took 1 base from V and 1 from J, leaving 8 bases between them. This CDR3 is built from 14 residues. In DNA form, the CDR3 reads TGTGCCAGCAGCTTAGTACAGGGATCCTACGAGCAGTACTTC. It encodes CASSLVQGSYEQYF.

This clonotype came up many times. The chain has TRBV7-6 and TRBJ2-3; a weak D match, TRBD1 (5 bases). With 1 base removed from V and 2 bases from J, the gap between germline ends came to 7 bases. There are 14 residues in the CDR3. Germline CDR1 reads SGHVS; CDR2 reads FNYEAQ. For the CDR3, the DNA is TGTGCCAGCAGCTTAGTAGGGGTCACAGATACGCAGTATTTT. This sequence encodes CASSLVGVTDTQYF.

This clonotype came up many times. V is TRBV7-9 and J is TRBJ2-1; D call uncertain. Germline V gives CDR1 SEHNR, CDR2 FQNEAQ (reference sequence). V lost 2 bases to trimming and J lost 6 bases, with 5 bases between them. The CDR3 has 12 residues. For the CDR3, the DNA is TGTGCCAGCAGCTTATCCAGCAATGAGCAGTTCTTC. Amino acids: CASSLSSNEQFF.

This clonotype was observed a handful of times. This chain uses TRBV12-3 or TRBV12-4 with TRBJ2-7; TRBD1 matches 9 bases. CDR3 length: 13 residues. J gave up 3 bases and V 6 bases, and 3 bases lay outside the gene matches. The CDR3 DNA sequence: TGTGCCAGCAGACAGGGGGCCCGCTACGAGCAGTACTTC. It encodes CASRQGARYEQYF.